The next 13 T cell receptor beta chains were all read from a single sample in a study of blood T cell repertoires in COVID-19. Generated by immunoSEQ multiplex PCR, the TCRdb table keeps only in-frame clones and is missing some. The top ten clones hold roughly 9.8% of a sample with 150,000 to 200,000 clones, roughly nine tenths of them seen once. Specimen: peripheral blood. These receptors originate from a woman aged 60-75 years with COVID-19, enrolled during active disease.

This chain uses TRBV19 with TRBJ1-6; unclear D gene. Germline CDR1 reads LNHDA; CDR2 reads SQIVND (reference sequence). The CDR3 is 13 residues long. Trimming took off 9 bases at V and 5 bases at J, with 11 bases between the two ends. CDR3 sequence reads: CASQDGNNSPLHF. The DNA of the CDR3 is TGTGCCAGCCAGGACGGGAATAATTCACCCCTCCACTTT.

V is TRBV6-6 and J is TRBJ2-4, with 8 bases fitting TRBD1. V shed 5 bases, J shed 6 bases, and the junction held 6 bases outside the gene matches. Germline V gene sequence: CDR1 MNHNY, CDR2 SVGAGI (reference sequence). There are 14 residues in the CDR3. CDR3 region: CASSRTGFGNIQYF. CDR3 DNA: TGTGCCAGCAGTAGGACAGGGTTCGGAAACATTCAGTACTTC.

This clone was recorded once. The V and J genes are TRBV4-3 and TRBJ2-1; 10 bases map to TRBD1. The ends lost 2 bases at V and 3 bases at J; junction bases unmatched: 4. The germline V gene encodes CDR1 LGHNA and CDR2 YSLEER. The CDR3 has 16 residues. CDR3 sequence: CASSQRWDRGYNEQFF. CDR3 DNA sequence: TGCGCCAGCAGCCAACGATGGGACAGGGGCTACAATGAGCAGTTCTTC.

The rearrangement links TRBV18 to TRBJ1-5, with no clear D. Germline V gene data show CDR1 as KGHSH and CDR2 as LQKENI. This CDR3 region has 14 residues. Deletions cut 3 bases from V and 1 base from J, with 7 bases between. Here the CDR3 DNA reads TGTGCCAGCTCACCTAAACAGAGCAATCAGCCCCAGCATTTT. Protein: CASSPKQSNQPQHF. Full variable domain (rest looked up from reference TRBV18 and TRBJ1-5): NAGVMQNPRHLVRRRGQEARLRCSPMKGHSHVYWYRQLPEEGLKFMVYLQKENIIDESGMPKERFSAEFPKEGPSILRIQQVVRGDSAAYFCASSPKQSNQPQHFGDGTRLSIL.

Comment on this clone: The same CDR3 can be traced to other DNA sequences in this sample. The V gene is TRBV4-2, the J gene TRBJ2-7; D might be TRBD2 (6 bases). The CDR3 runs 15 residues. Trimming stripped 0 bases from V and 6 bases from J, with 15 bases between. Germline V gene sequence: CDR1 LGHNA, CDR2 YNFKEQ. The CDR3 reads CASSQDRRETGEQYF. CDR3 DNA: TGTGCCAGCAGCCAAGATCGACGGGAGACGGGCGAGCAGTACTTC.

This rearrangement joins TRBV10-3 to TRBJ2-7; D might be TRBD1 (7 bases). The CDR3 has 12 residues. Germline V gene data show CDR1 as ENHRY and CDR2 as SYGVKD. Deletions cut 7 bases from V and 5 bases from J, with 12 bases between. This chain's CDR3 is CAINRGGHEQYF. The CDR3 DNA is TGTGCCATCAACAGGGGAGGCCACGAGCAGTACTTC.

This chain links TRBV10-3 with TRBJ2-5; perhaps TRBD2 as D (6 bases). V lost 4 bases and J 3 bases, leaving 6 bases between the germline ends. The length of the CDR3 is 12 residues. Germline V gene data show CDR1 as ENHRY and CDR2 as SYGVKD. The CDR3 DNA sequence: TGTGCCATCAGTGGGGGGGAAGAGACCCAGTACTTC. Translating it yields CAISGGEETQYF.

V is TRBV7-8 and J is TRBJ2-1; TRBD2 agrees at 14 bases. V lost 3 bases to trimming and J lost 8 bases; unmatched junction nucleotides: 9. Germline lookup yields CDR1 SGHVS and CDR2 FQNEAQ. This CDR3 comprises 17 residues. CDR3: CASSLTSGRGPGDEQFF. The DNA for the CDR3 is TGTGCCAGCAGCTTGACTAGCGGGAGGGGACCGGGCGATGAGCAGTTCTTC.

This sequence joins TRBV9 and TRBJ1-2, with TRBD1 matching over 9 bases. Trimming at V came to 0 bases and at J to 4 bases, leaving 7 bases not matched to a gene. CDR1 is SGDLS and CDR2 is YYNGEE in the germline V gene. CDR3 length: 16 amino acids. CDR3 sequence (DNA): TGTGCCAGCAGCGTAGGGGGACAGGGCCTTTCCTATGGCTACACCTTC. Encoded protein: CASSVGGQGLSYGYTF.

The V gene is TRBV6-6, the J gene TRBJ1-5; 7 bases are shared with TRBD1. The CDR3 sequence is 14 residues long. V trimming: 7 bases; J trimming: 2 bases; junction bases outside the gene matches: 5. Germline CDR1 MNHNY, CDR2 SVGAGI (reference sequence). The CDR3 here is CASTRGTGNQPQHF. In nucleotides, the CDR3 is TGTGCCAGCACTAGGGGGACAGGCAATCAGCCCCAGCATTTT.

The V and J genes are TRBV6-5 and TRBJ1-6; tentatively, D is TRBD1 (6 bases). Looked up from germline, CDR1 is MNHEY and CDR2 is SVGAGI. V lost 2 bases to trimming and J lost 11 bases, with 19 bases between them. The CDR3 extends over 16 amino acids. The CDR3 DNA reads TGTGCCAGCAGTTACACCGGGGGGGCAGGCGGCCCACCCCTCCACTTT. Its protein product is CASSYTGGAGGPPLHF.

Here the CDR3 DNA reads TGTGCCAGTAGCATGGGGCTCCCTGGGGCCAACGTCCTGACTTTC. The encoded protein is CASSMGLPGANVLTF. The gene calls are TRBV19 and TRBJ2-6, with a possible D match to TRBD1 (5 bases). The germline V and J ends were trimmed by 6 bases and 2 bases, with 11 bases remaining between them. This CDR3 has 15 amino acids. From germline, CDR1 is LNHDA and CDR2 SQIVND (reference sequence).

The chain has TRBV10-3 and TRBJ1-6; a possible D gene is TRBD1 (6 bases). The germline CDR1 and CDR2 sequences are ENHRY and SYGVKD. CDR3 length: 15 residues. V lost 8 bases and J lost 2, with 13 bases in between. The CDR3 DNA is TGTGCCATCGGAGGGGGGGCCACCTATAATTCACCCCTCCACTTT. Translated: CAIGGGATYNSPLHF.